These 17 T cell receptor beta chains share one sample of origin, sequenced in a study of T cells after yellow fever vaccination. TCRdb recomputed calls from the 5' RACE reads with MiXCR, one row per CDR3 protein. Found here are 200,000 to 300,000 distinct CDR3 sequences, around 6.7% of them singletons; the top ten hold 1.1%. The sequencing here drew on CD4+ T cells sorted from PBMCs, taken on the day of the yellow fever booster vaccination. The receptors derive from a young man who received the YFV17D yellow fever vaccine.

This clonotype came up many times. The CDR3 nucleotides read TGTGCCAGGGGACTAGCCAGCGGAAGAGAGACCCAGTACTTC. The encoded protein is CARGLASGRETQYF. The V gene is TRBV2, the J gene TRBJ2-5; the match to TRBD2 covers 9 bases. V gave up 9 bases and J gave up 4 bases; unmatched junction bases: 9. Germline CDR1 and CDR2: SNHLY and FYNNEI. This CDR3 region has 14 residues. The entire variable domain, with the rest obtained from reference TRBV2 and TRBJ2-5, is as follows: EPEVTQTPSHQVTQMGQEVILRCVPISNHLYFYWYRQILGQKVEFLVSFYNNEISEKSEIFDDQFSVERPDGSNFTLKIRSTKLEDSAMYFCARGLASGRETQYFGPGTRLLVL.

V usage is TRBV18 and J usage is TRBJ2-7; D possibly corresponds to TRBD2 (5 bases). CDR1 is KGHSH, CDR2 LQKENI, per germline. This CDR3 has 13 residues. With 8 bases removed from V and 4 bases from J, the gap between germline ends came to 15 bases. DNA of the CDR3: TGTGCCAGCAACAGCGGTCGGTTGTACGAGCAGTACTTC. Its protein is CASNSGRLYEQYF.

In its sample, this clonotype was seen many times. The CDR3 here is CASSQGVSTDTQYF. CDR3 nucleotide sequence: TGTGCCAGCAGCCAAGGAGTAAGCACAGATACGCAGTATTTT. This sequence joins TRBV3-1 and TRBJ2-3, with unresolved D. Per the germline V gene, CDR1 is LGHDT and CDR2 is YNNKEL (reference sequence). The CDR3 runs to 14 residues. The V and J ends lost 1 base and 0 bases respectively, with 5 bases between them.

V gene TRBV20-1 combines with J gene TRBJ2-1, with TRBD1 as a possible D gene (5 bases). Germline V CDR1 and CDR2: DFQATT, SNEGSKA (reference sequence). Trimming shortened V by 3 bases and J by 6 bases, and 12 bases separated the two germline ends. This CDR3 has 13 residues. CDR3 sequence (DNA): TGCAGTGCTAGGGATAAACAGGTCAATGAGCAGTTCTTC. Protein: CSARDKQVNEQFF.

The CDR3 nucleotides are TGCAGCGGGGGACTAGCCAGTCCCGGGGAGCTGTTTTTT. Translating it yields CSGGLASPGELFF. The chain combines TRBV29-1 with TRBJ2-2; 9 bases align to TRBD2. Unmatched junction bases numbered 6, after V lost 7 bases and J lost 6 bases. The germline CDR1 and CDR2 sequences are SQVTM and ANQGSEA. This CDR3 has 13 amino acids.

This clonotype was observed a few times. V is TRBV27 and J is TRBJ2-1, with D uncertain. This CDR3 contains 15 residues. Trimming pared 6 bases from V and 0 bases from J, leaving 12 bases between. Germline V CDR1 and CDR2: MNHEY, SMNVEV (reference sequence). DNA of the CDR3: TGTGCCAGCAGCCCCAAGACCCACTCCTACAATGAGCAGTTCTTC. Translated, it gives CASSPKTHSYNEQFF.

There are many counts of this clonotype. The junction and the germline gene differ at one end; a read error may be behind it. The V and J genes are TRBV6-5 and TRBJ2-5; TRBD1 agrees at 12 bases. The CDR3 consists of 12 residues. The germline V gene encodes CDR1 MNHEY and CDR2 SVGAGI. CDR3 region: CASSSGQGALNF. CDR3 bases: TGTGCCAGCAGTTCGGGACAGGGGGCCTTGAACTTC.

The chain couples TRBV9 to TRBJ2-1, with a tentative D call TRBD2 (6 bases). The V end was cut by 1 base, the J end by 9 bases, with 8 bases between. This CDR3 is built from 12 residues. In germline, CDR1 is SGDLS, CDR2 YYNGEE. CDR3 sequence: CASSVQGGEQFF. CDR3 sequence (DNA): TGTGCCAGCAGCGTACAGGGAGGTGAGCAGTTCTTC.

A few counts support this clonotype. J is TRBJ2-7 and V is TRBV6-2 or TRBV6-3; 8 nucleotides align to TRBD1. Germline CDR1 MNHEY, CDR2 SVGEGT. The V and J ends lost 10 bases and 6 bases, in that order; junction bases with no gene match: 8. CDR3 size: 12 residues. Here the CDR3 reads CATGRTGLEQYF. CDR3 DNA: TGTGCCACTGGCCGGACAGGGCTCGAGCAGTACTTC.

This clonotype was observed a few times. The chain joins TRBV20-1 to TRBJ1-2; D possibly corresponds to TRBD1 (6 bases). In germline, CDR1 is DFQATT, CDR2 SNEGSKA (reference sequence). This CDR3 is built from 13 residues. V was pared by 3 bases and J by 3 bases, with 11 bases between. The CDR3 is CSARVGADYGYTF. CDR3 in DNA: TGCAGTGCTAGGGTGGGGGCGGACTATGGCTACACCTTC.

This clonotype has a count of ten or more. The gene calls are TRBV5-1 and TRBJ2-2; D unresolved. V lost 7 bases, J lost 4 bases, and 14 bases lay in between. Germline V gene data show CDR1 as SGHRS and CDR2 as YFSETQ. The CDR3 consists of 14 residues. The CDR3 region is CASESTRGTGELFF. CDR3 nucleotides: TGCGCCAGCGAATCTACCCGTGGCACCGGGGAGCTGTTTTTT.

This clonotype was counted at least ten times. The chain joins TRBV20-1 to TRBJ2-1, with 11 bases that match TRBD2. Germline V gene lookup returns CDR1 DFQATT and CDR2 SNEGSKA (reference sequence). This CDR3 contains 14 residues. Unmatched junction bases numbered 8, after V lost 5 bases and J lost 8 bases. The CDR3 region has the DNA TGCAGTGCTCCCCTAGCGGGAGGAAGTCATGAGCAGTTCTTC. Translation gives CSAPLAGGSHEQFF.

This clonotype has a count of ten or more. V and J are TRBV7-9 and TRBJ2-1; a possible D gene is TRBD1 (5 bases). V shed 3 bases and J shed 1 base, with 10 bases lying between them. Germline V lookup: CDR1 SEHNR, CDR2 FQNEAQ (reference sequence). There are 15 residues in the CDR3. The CDR3 here is CASSFGHVSYNEQFF. The CDR3 DNA reads as TGTGCCAGCAGCTTCGGACACGTTTCCTACAATGAGCAGTTCTTC.

This sequence joins TRBV20-1 and TRBJ2-4; tentatively, D is TRBD2 (5 bases). CDR1 is DFQATT and CDR2 is SNEGSKA in the germline V gene (reference sequence). CDR3 length: 16 residues. Trimming pared 6 bases from V and 0 bases from J, leaving 18 bases between. CDR3 sequence reads: CSAIPDAGKAKNIQYF. The CDR3 DNA reads TGCAGTGCGATACCGGACGCGGGTAAAGCCAAAAACATTCAGTACTTC.

The V gene is TRBV29-1, the J gene TRBJ2-2, with D possibly TRBD2 on 5 matching bases. The CDR3 contains 14 residues. The germline V and J ends were trimmed by 2 bases and 5 bases, with 12 bases remaining between them. Germline V gives CDR1 SQVTM, CDR2 ANQGSEA. In nucleotides, the CDR3 is TGCAGCGTTGAACAGGACTTCCTTACCGGGGAGCTGTTTTTT. Translation gives CSVEQDFLTGELFF.

Worth noting for this clonotype: This may be a read error, as it is one base from a much larger clone. The V gene is TRBV7-9, the J gene TRBJ2-7; maybe TRBD1 (6 bases). Trimming stripped 5 bases from V and 8 bases from J, with 19 bases between. CDR1 SEHNR and CDR2 FQNEAQ come from the germline V gene (reference sequence). This CDR3 has 14 amino acids. The CDR3 protein is CASSVPGHETQQYF. The CDR3 DNA reads as TGTGCCAGCAGCGTCCCGGGACACGAGACGCAGCAGTACTTC.

This rearrangement joins TRBV5-1 to TRBJ2-7, with TRBD1 as a possible D gene (5 bases). CDR1 and CDR2 (germline): SGHRS, YFSETQ. Trimming took 3 bases from V and 2 from J, leaving 15 bases between them. The length of the CDR3 is 15 residues. CDR3 in DNA: TGCGCCAGCAGCTGGAGACCCCAGGACACCTACGAGCAGTACTTC. Protein: CASSWRPQDTYEQYF.